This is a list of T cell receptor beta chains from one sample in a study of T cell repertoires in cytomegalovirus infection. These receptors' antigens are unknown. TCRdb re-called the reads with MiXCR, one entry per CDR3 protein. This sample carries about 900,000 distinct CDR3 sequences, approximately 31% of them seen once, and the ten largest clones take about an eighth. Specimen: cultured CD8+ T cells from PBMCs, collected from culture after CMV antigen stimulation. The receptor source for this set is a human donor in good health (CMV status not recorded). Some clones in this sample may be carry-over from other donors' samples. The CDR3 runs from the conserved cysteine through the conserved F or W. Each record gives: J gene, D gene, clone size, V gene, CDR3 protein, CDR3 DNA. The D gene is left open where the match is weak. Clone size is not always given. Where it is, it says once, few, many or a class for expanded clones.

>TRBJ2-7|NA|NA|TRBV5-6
CASSRRSRYEQYF
TGTGCCAGCAGCCGGCGGTCTCGCTACGAGCAGTACTTC
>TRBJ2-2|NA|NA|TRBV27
CASSPLQANTGELFF
TGTGCCAGCAGTCCACTCCAGGCGAACACCGGGGAGCTGTTTTTT
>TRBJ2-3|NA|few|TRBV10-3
CAIRAAGQSSTDTQYF
TGTGCCATCAGGGCGGCGGGACAGTCTAGCACAGATACGCAGTATTTT
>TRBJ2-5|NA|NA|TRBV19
CASSIVFEETQYF
TGTGCCAGTAGTATTGTCTTCGAAGAGACCCAGTACTTC
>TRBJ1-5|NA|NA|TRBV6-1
CASSEGTAGFLGQPQHF
TGTGCCAGCAGTGAAGGGACGGCGGGATTTTTGGGTCAGCCCCAGCATTTT
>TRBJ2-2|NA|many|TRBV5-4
CASSLGDTGELFF
TGTGCCAGCAGCTTAGGGGACACCGGGGAGCTGTTTTTT
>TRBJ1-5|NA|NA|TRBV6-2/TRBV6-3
CASSYLVDSNQPQHF
TGTGCCAGCAGTTACCTCGTGGATAGCAATCAGCCCCAGCATTTT
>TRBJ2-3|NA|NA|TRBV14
CASSQDRTGRSTDTQYF
TGTGCCAGCAGCCAAGACCGGACTGGCCGTAGCACAGATACGCAGTATTTT
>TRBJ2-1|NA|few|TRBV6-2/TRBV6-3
CASTPDYNNEQFF
TGTGCCAGCACCCCGGACTACAACAATGAGCAGTTCTTC
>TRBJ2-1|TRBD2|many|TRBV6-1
CASSLLAGEYNEQFF
TGTGCCAGCAGCCTACTAGCGGGGGAATACAATGAGCAGTTCTTC
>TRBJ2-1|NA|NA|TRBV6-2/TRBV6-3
CASSYPDWGLDNEQFF
TGTGCCAGCAGTTACCCTGACTGGGGACTCGACAATGAGCAGTTCTTC
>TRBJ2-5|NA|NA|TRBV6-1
CASSPRVRVVSEETQYF
TGTGCCAGCAGTCCCCGAGTGAGGGTGGTATCGGAAGAGACCCAGTACTTC
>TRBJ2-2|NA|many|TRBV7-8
CASSGNFGELFF
TGTGCCAGCAGCGGAAACTTCGGGGAGCTGTTTTTT
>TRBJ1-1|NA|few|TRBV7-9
CASTLGAPGHTEAFF
TGTGCCAGCACCCTGGGGGCGCCAGGTCACACTGAAGCTTTCTTT
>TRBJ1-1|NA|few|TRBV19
CASSIFSDVNTEAFF
TGTGCCAGTAGTATATTTTCAGACGTGAACACTGAAGCTTTCTTT